A single sample gave rise to the 25 T cell receptor beta chains below, sequenced in a study of a mutant IDH1 vaccine in newly diagnosed glioma. Their cognate antigens are unknown. Time point specified: week 35, safety follow-up. One vaccine dose held 300 ug of mutant IDH1 20-mer peptide and came with topical imiquimod. Using immunoSEQ multiplex PCR, the repertoire was profiled, and TCRdb retains in-frame clones only, with some absent. Seen here are 44,000 or so clones, 81% observed once, and the top ten hold around 4.5%. The source material was PBMCs, sampled from a glioma patient whose treatment included an IDH1 peptide vaccine. The receptors stem from a middle-aged woman with glioma. Some clones in this sample may be carry-over from other donors' samples.

The chain links TRBV2 to TRBJ1-5; possible D gene TRBD1, 5 bases. CDR3 length: 15 residues. V shed 6 bases and J shed 0 bases, with 12 bases lying between them. CDR1 SNHLY and CDR2 FYNNEI come from the germline V gene. The CDR3 spells CASSLTDLSNQPQHF. DNA for the CDR3: TGTGCCAGCAGCCTGACAGACCTTAGCAATCAGCCCCAGCATTTT.

V is TRBV27 and J is TRBJ1-1, with 10 bases matching TRBD1. The germline V gene has CDR1 MNHEY and CDR2 SMNVEV (reference sequence). The CDR3 length is 15 residues. The ends lost 1 base at V and 5 bases at J; junction bases unmatched: 4. CDR3 sequence reads: CASSLLWTGGTEAFF. For the CDR3, the DNA is TGTGCCAGCAGTTTATTGTGGACAGGGGGGACTGAAGCTTTCTTT.

The chain carries TRBV5-1 and TRBJ2-7, with TRBD2 matching over 7 bases. Germline CDR1 is SGHRS and CDR2 is YFSETQ. The CDR3 runs 14 residues. V shed 6 bases and J 2 bases; nucleotides not matched to a gene: 8. The CDR3 region is CASTPLASTYEQYF. Written as DNA, the CDR3 is TGCGCCAGCACTCCACTAGCGTCGACCTACGAGCAGTACTTC.

The table lists this clone with a few counts. The gene calls are TRBV5-1 and TRBJ2-2; 12 nucleotides agree with TRBD1. CDR3 length: 18 residues. Trimming took 1 base from V and 9 from J; bases not matched to a gene: 13. The germline V gene has CDR1 SGHRS and CDR2 YFSETQ. The CDR3 region is CASSLIVGTGGSIRELFF. The CDR3 region has the DNA TGCGCCAGCAGCTTGATCGTGGGGACAGGGGGCTCTATAAGGGAGCTGTTTTTT.

This sequence joins TRBV2 and TRBJ1-2, with D perhaps TRBD1 (6 bases). The germline gives CDR1 SNHLY, CDR2 FYNNEI. The ends were cut back, 6 bases at V and 3 bases at J, with 20 bases in the middle. CDR3 length equals 16 residues. CDR3 in amino acids: CASRRIIQGNDYGYTF. The CDR3 DNA reads as TGTGCCAGCAGGAGGATTATACAGGGAAACGACTATGGCTACACCTTC. The variable domain in full, completed from reference TRBV2 and TRBJ1-2, reads EPEVTQTPSHQVTQMGQEVILRCVPISNHLYFYWYRQILGQKVEFLVSFYNNEISEKSEIFDDQFSVERPDGSNFTLKIRSTKLEDSAMYFCASRRIIQGNDYGYTFGSGTRLTVV.

The V call is TRBV5-1, the J call TRBJ1-1, with D hard to call. The CDR3 totals 11 residues. Germline CDR1 SGHRS, CDR2 YFSETQ. Trimming removed 2 bases at V and 7 bases at J, with 6 bases between. CDR3 nucleotides: TGCGCCAGCAGCTTTGGTTATGAAGCTTTCTTT. Translating it yields CASSFGYEAFF.

The chain is built from TRBV9 and TRBJ1-5; D unresolved. This CDR3 comprises 14 residues. The ends were cut back, 0 bases at V and 4 bases at J, with 8 bases in the middle. CDR1 SGDLS and CDR2 YYNGEE come from the germline V gene. CDR3 protein: CASSVDGRNQPQHF. In DNA, the CDR3 is TGTGCCAGCAGCGTAGACGGTCGAAATCAGCCCCAGCATTTT.

In its sample, this clone was seen once. This chain connects TRBV9 to TRBJ1-3; 7 nucleotides line up with TRBD1. The CDR3 sequence is 17 residues long. Germline CDR1 and CDR2: SGDLS and YYNGEE. Germline trimming cut 3 bases from V and 3 bases from J; bases unmatched to any gene: 12. The CDR3 DNA sequence: TGTGCCAGCAGCGCCCGAAGACAGGGAACTTTTGGAAACACCATATATTTT. Protein sequence: CASSARRQGTFGNTIYF.

This clone was detected once. The V and J genes are TRBV5-1 and TRBJ1-2; D is perhaps TRBD1 (5 bases). V lost 1 base and J lost 3, with 13 bases in between. Germline V gene data show CDR1 as SGHRS and CDR2 as YFSETQ. The CDR3 consists of 15 residues. CDR3 DNA: TGCGCCAGCAGCTTGCTCGCAGGGAAAGACTATGGCTACACCTTC. This gives the protein CASSLLAGKDYGYTF.

This chain connects TRBV19 to TRBJ2-5, with TRBD2 matching 12 bases. The germline V gene has CDR1 LNHDA and CDR2 SQIVND (reference sequence). This CDR3 region has 17 residues. Trimming cost V 5 bases and J 3 bases; bases outside gene matches: 10. CDR3 amino acids: CASSPLRRLAGEETQYF. Here the CDR3 DNA reads TGTGCCAGTAGTCCACTTCGCCGACTAGCGGGGGAAGAGACCCAGTACTTC.

The rearrangement uses TRBV6-8 and TRBJ2-7; D gene ambiguous. The V gene's germline CDR1 is MNHGY and CDR2 SAAAGT. V shed 6 bases and J shed 7 bases, with 7 bases lying between them. This CDR3 spans 10 amino acids. The CDR3 sequence: CASRRWEQYF. The CDR3 nucleotides read TGTGCCAGCAGAAGGTGGGAGCAGTACTTC.

CDR3 protein: CASSKAGTGSYSNQPQHF. The CDR3 bases are TGTGCCAGCAGCAAAGCGGGGACAGGCTCTTATAGCAATCAGCCCCAGCATTTT. The chain couples TRBV21-1 to TRBJ1-5; the D call TRBD1 from the table was never checked on the DNA. TRBV21-1 is a documented pseudogene. The CDR3 runs to 18 residues.

The rearrangement joins TRBV5-1 to TRBJ2-1; either TRBD1 or TRBD2 may fit D (5 bases each). V dropped 2 bases and J dropped 7 bases, with 13 bases sitting between them. CDR3 size: 14 residues. CDR1 and CDR2 from the germline V gene are SGHRS and YFSETQ. The CDR3 loop reads CASSFQGANNEQFF. CDR3 nucleotides: TGCGCCAGCAGCTTCCAGGGAGCTAATAATGAGCAGTTCTTC.

The chain combines TRBV19 with TRBJ1-5; D is possibly TRBD1 (5 bases). With 3 bases removed from V and 2 bases from J, the gap between germline ends came to 5 bases. Germline loops: CDR1 LNHDA, CDR2 SQIVND (reference sequence). The CDR3 length is 13 residues. CDR3 coding DNA: TGTGCCAGTAGTATGGGGGGCAATCAGCCCCAGCATTTT. Its protein product is CASSMGGNQPQHF.

V gene TRBV6-1 combines with J gene TRBJ2-3, with unresolved D. The CDR3 length is 13 residues. Germline CDR1 is MNHNS and CDR2 is SASEGT. Deletions cut 3 bases from V and 4 bases from J, with 8 bases between. The CDR3 here is CASSDTRADTQYF. CDR3 DNA sequence: TGTGCCAGCAGTGATACCCGCGCAGATACGCAGTATTTT.

V gene TRBV5-4 combines with J gene TRBJ2-3, with TRBD1 as a possible D gene (6 bases). The CDR3 length is 14 residues. CDR1 SGHNT and CDR2 YYREEE come from the germline V gene (reference sequence). V gave up 0 bases and J gave up 5 bases, with 10 bases separating them. The CDR3 region is CASSLEDREDTQYF. CDR3 DNA: TGTGCCAGCAGCTTGGAGGACAGAGAAGATACGCAGTATTTT.

The chain joins TRBV13 to TRBJ2-7; 9 positions agree with TRBD2. The germline V gene has CDR1 PRHDT and CDR2 FYEKMQ (reference sequence). V lost 5 bases, J lost 3 bases, and 11 bases stayed unmatched. This CDR3 has 16 amino acids. CDR3 region: CASSPEGSGRFYEQYF. Here the CDR3 DNA reads TGTGCCAGCAGCCCGGAGGGGAGCGGGAGGTTCTACGAGCAGTACTTC. Full variable domain (missing parts from reference TRBV13 and TRBJ2-7): AAGVIQSPRHLIKEKRETATLKCYPIPRHDTVYWYQQGPGQDPQFLISFYEKMQSDKGSIPDRFSAQQFSDYHSELNMSSLELGDSALYFCASSPEGSGRFYEQYFGPGTRLTVT.

V and J are TRBV5-4 and TRBJ2-1, with D maybe TRBD2 (6 bases). The CDR3 consists of 15 residues. Looked up from germline, CDR1 is SGHNT and CDR2 is YYREEE (reference sequence). V dropped 1 base and J dropped 7 bases, with 15 bases sitting between them. CDR3 bases: TGTGCCAGCAGCTTGATGGAAAGGGGAGGTAATGAGCAGTTCTTC. This gives the protein CASSLMERGGNEQFF.

V is TRBV5-6 and J is TRBJ2-7, with D perhaps TRBD1 (5 bases). The CDR3 spans 14 residues. Germline loops: CDR1 SGHDT, CDR2 YYEEEE. V was clipped by 4 bases and J by 0 bases, with 11 bases between them. The DNA of the CDR3 is TGTGCCAGCAGCCTTGTCGACAGCTCCTACGAGCAGTACTTC. It translates to CASSLVDSSYEQYF. The full variable domain, its missing parts supplied by reference TRBV5-6 and TRBJ2-7, is DAGVTQSPTHLIKTRGQQVTLRCSPKSGHDTVSWYQQALGQGPQFIFQYYEEEERQRGNFPDRFSGHQFPNYSSELNVNALLLGDSALYLCASSLVDSSYEQYFGPGTRLTVT.

The table lists this clone with a count of one. The gene calls are TRBV5-6 and TRBJ2-5; D call uncertain. Deletions cut 5 bases from V and 7 bases from J, with 9 bases between. The CDR3 contains 11 residues. Germline values: CDR1 SGHDT, CDR2 YYEEEE. CDR3 sequence (DNA): TGTGCCAGCAGTGGTTTCGGGACCCAGTACTTC. It codes for CASSGFGTQYF.

The chain carries TRBV11-2 and TRBJ2-3; TRBD2 matches at 7 bases. This CDR3 is built from 18 residues. In germline, CDR1 is SGHAT, CDR2 FQNNGV. With 3 bases clipped from V and 2 bases from J, the junction kept 14 bases outside the gene matches. The CDR3 region is CASSFFLGGGLLTDTQYF. In DNA form, the CDR3 reads TGTGCCAGCAGCTTTTTCCTCGGCGGGGGTCTTCTCACAGATACGCAGTATTTT.

The chain carries TRBV6-1 and TRBJ1-5; 9 bases agree with TRBD1. With V trimmed by 3 bases and J by 0 bases, 3 bases remained unmatched. This CDR3 is built from 16 residues. From germline, CDR1 is MNHNS and CDR2 SASEGT. The CDR3 DNA follows: TGTGCCAGCAGTGAGCCGGGACAGGGTAGCAATCAGCCCCAGCATTTT. It is translated as CASSEPGQGSNQPQHF.

This chain connects TRBV28 to TRBJ1-1, with D possibly matching TRBD1 (6 bases). This CDR3 has 13 residues. Trimming stripped 4 bases from V and 0 bases from J, with 6 bases between. The germline V gene has CDR1 MDHEN and CDR2 SYDVKM. Here the CDR3 DNA reads TGTGCCAGCAGTTGGGACATGAACACTGAAGCTTTCTTT. Translating gives CASSWDMNTEAFF.

The chain is built from TRBV4-2 and TRBJ2-7; tentatively, D is TRBD1 (5 bases). V was clipped by 1 base and J by 0 bases, with 7 bases between them. The CDR3 runs 14 residues. Per the germline V gene, CDR1 is LGHNA and CDR2 is YNFKEQ. The CDR3 DNA follows: TGTGCCAGCAGCCAAGGGGGCCTCTCCTACGAGCAGTACTTC. It specifies CASSQGGLSYEQYF.

This chain uses TRBV6-5 with TRBJ1-2; 7 bases fit TRBD1. The ends lost 4 bases at V and 7 bases at J; junction bases unmatched: 6. Germline V gene lookup returns CDR1 MNHEY and CDR2 SVGAGI. The CDR3 is made up of 13 amino acids. CDR3 coding DNA: TGTGCCAGCAGTTCGAGGGGGCGCTTTGGCTACACCTTC. Residues: CASSSRGRFGYTF.